The T cell receptor beta chain under discussion was sequenced for a study of blood T cell repertoires in COVID-19. Source study methods: Researchers report that nucleated cell counts were estimated from reference gene primer amplification. Assay: immunoSEQ multiplex PCR; the TCRdb copy retains only in-frame clones and omits some. V, J and clone size are taken as reported in that table, and D and trimming were inferred from the DNA itself. The sample consists of 350,000 or so clones, about 90% of them appearing once. Seattle patients were enrolled during active infection and followed longitudinally. This CDR3 is 16 amino acids long. CDR1 SEHNR and CDR2 FQNEAQ come from the germline V gene (reference sequence). V gave up 1 base and J gave up 5 bases; unmatched junction bases: 9.

The receptor's source is a woman in her twenties or thirties with COVID-19, enrolled during active disease. The source material was peripheral blood. The chain couples TRBV7-9 to TRBJ2-5, with 8 positions matching TRBD1. CDR3: CASSLGQGFWRETQYF. CDR3 bases: TGTGCCAGCAGCTTAGGACAGGGGTTTTGGAGGGAGACCCAGTACTTC.